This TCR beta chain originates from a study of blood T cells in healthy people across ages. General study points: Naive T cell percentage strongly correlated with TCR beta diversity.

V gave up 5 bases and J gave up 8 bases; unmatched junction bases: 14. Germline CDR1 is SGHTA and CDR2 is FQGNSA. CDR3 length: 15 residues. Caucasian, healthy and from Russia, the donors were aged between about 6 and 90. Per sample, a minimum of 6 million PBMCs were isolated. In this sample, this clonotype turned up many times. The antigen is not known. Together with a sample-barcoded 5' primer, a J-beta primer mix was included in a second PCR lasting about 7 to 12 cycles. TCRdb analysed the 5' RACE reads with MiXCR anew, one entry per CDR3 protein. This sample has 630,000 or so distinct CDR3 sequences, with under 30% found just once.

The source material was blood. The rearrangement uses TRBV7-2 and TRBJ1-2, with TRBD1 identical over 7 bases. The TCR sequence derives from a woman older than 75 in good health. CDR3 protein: CASSQWTGVFQGYTF. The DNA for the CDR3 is TGTGCCAGCAGCCAATGGACAGGCGTCTTTCAGGGCTACACCTTC.